This is a list of T cell receptor beta chains from one sample in a study of T cell responses to AZD1222 COVID-19 vaccine. Data came from immunoSEQ multiplex PCR; TCRdb stores just in-frame clones and leaves some out. This table holds some 72,000 clones, about 90% found once. Sample: peripheral blood, taken on day 0 of MenACWY control vaccination. These receptors were taken from an adult in good health. CDR3s include the opening cysteine and the closing phenylalanine or tryptophan. Each record gives: J gene, D gene, clone size, V gene, CDR3 length, CDR3 protein, CDR3 DNA. D genes are given only for firm matches. Clone size is shown for a subset of rows, as once, few, many or a class of expanded clone.

>TRBJ2-2|TRBD1|.|TRBV11-3|19
CASSLRLGSGQGASGELFF
TGTGCCAGCAGCTTAAGATTGGGTTCGGGACAGGGGGCTTCCGGGGAGCTGTTTTTT
>TRBJ1-6|.|.|TRBV6-5|15
CASTKGGGGNSPLHF
TGTGCCAGTACAAAAGGGGGGGGAGGTAATTCACCCCTCCACTTT
>TRBJ1-2|.|.|TRBV29-1|12
CSVLKGAYGYTF
TGCAGCGTCCTCAAGGGAGCTTATGGCTACACCTTC
>TRBJ1-3|TRBD1|.|TRBV6-5|15
CASRTGQVSGNTIYF
TGTGCCAGCAGAACTGGACAGGTCTCTGGAAACACCATATATTTT
>TRBJ2-5|.|once|TRBV4-2|14
CASSQVADQETQYF
TGTGCCAGCAGCCAGGTAGCAGATCAAGAGACCCAGTACTTC
>TRBJ1-2|.|.|TRBV2|14
CASSVQTADQGYTF
TGTGCCAGCAGTGTGCAGACAGCCGATCAGGGCTACACCTTC
>TRBJ1-4|.|.|TRBV5-6|14
CASSWGTSPVELFF
TGTGCCAGCAGCTGGGGGACATCTCCCGTCGAACTGTTTTTT
>TRBJ2-1|.|.|TRBV6-5|15
CASRRTRTAYNEQFF
TGTGCCAGCAGAAGAACCCGAACTGCCTACAATGAGCAGTTCTTC
>TRBJ2-3|TRBD1|.|TRBV11-2|15
CASSTGTGVADTQYF
TGTGCCAGCAGCACCGGGACAGGGGTTGCAGATACGCAGTATTTT
>TRBJ2-3|.|.|TRBV29-1|15
CSVPPLATNWYTQYF
TGCAGCGTCCCGCCCCTGGCAACGAACTGGTATACGCAGTATTTT
>TRBJ1-2|.|.|TRBV5-5|14
CASSPTGGGYGYTF
TGTGCCAGCAGCCCGACAGGAGGCGGCTATGGCTACACCTTC
>TRBJ2-1|.|.|TRBV15|15
CATSRDRAGYNEQFF
TGTGCCACCAGCAGAGATCGCGCGGGATACAATGAGCAGTTCTTC